The 11 T cell receptor beta chains in this list originate from one sample, sequenced in a study of identical twins. TCRdb fed the 5' RACE reads into MiXCR, producing one record per CDR3 protein. The sample contains 210,000 or so distinct CDR3 sequences, approximately 15% of which appear only once. Separately, the same data were catalogued under a study of T cells expressing NK-cell markers.

What was sequenced was CD8+ T cells sorted from blood. The receptors here all came from a young woman in good health.

This clonotype was counted a few times. J is TRBJ1-1 and V is TRBV7-9; 7 nucleotides line up with TRBD1. V trimming: 4 bases; J trimming: 6 bases; junction bases outside the gene matches: 8. CDR1 is SEHNR, CDR2 FQNEAQ, per germline (reference sequence). The CDR3 totals 14 residues. CDR3 sequence (DNA): TGTGCCAGCAGCTATACAGGGGACCTATCTGAAGCTTTCTTT. Translated: CASSYTGDLSEAFF.

The V and J genes are TRBV13 and TRBJ2-6; 9 bases fit TRBD1. The CDR3 is 18 residues long. The V segment lost 4 bases and the J segment 4 bases; nucleotides outside the gene matches: 11. In germline, CDR1 is PRHDT, CDR2 FYEKMQ (reference sequence). CDR3 sequence: CASSSQLRTGAGANVLTF. In DNA, the CDR3 is TGTGCCAGCAGCTCCCAATTACGGACAGGGGCCGGGGCCAACGTCCTGACTTTC.

This clonotype was counted many times. The J gene is TRBJ1-1, the V gene TRBV29-1, with D possibly matching TRBD1 (5 bases). V shed 7 bases and J shed 5 bases, with 14 bases lying between them. CDR3 length: 12 amino acids. Germline loops: CDR1 SQVTM, CDR2 ANQGSEA. The CDR3: CSGSQGGTEAFF. In DNA, the CDR3 is TGCAGCGGATCTCAGGGAGGGACTGAAGCTTTCTTT.

The chain joins TRBV9 to TRBJ2-3; TRBD2 matches 8 bases. The CDR3 spans 18 residues. From germline, CDR1 is SGDLS and CDR2 YYNGEE. Germline trimming cut 4 bases from V and 3 bases from J; bases unmatched to any gene: 16. DNA for the CDR3: TGTGCCAGCAGCTTAGACGGGAGCGGGAGTTTTTCAACAGATACGCAGTATTTT. Translated, it gives CASSLDGSGSFSTDTQYF.

The chain is built from TRBV7-2 and TRBJ2-1; no reliable D call. Germline V gene sequence: CDR1 SGHTA, CDR2 FQGNSA. This CDR3 has 12 residues. Trimming pared 4 bases from V and 10 bases from J, leaving 11 bases between. CDR3 nucleotides: TGTGCCAGCAGCTCCCTCCGTGGCGAGCAGTTCTTC. It codes for CASSSLRGEQFF.

This chain connects TRBV3-1 to TRBJ2-7, with TRBD2 matching 7 bases. The J segment lost 2 bases and the V segment lost 0 bases, leaving 7 bases of the junction unmatched. The CDR3 sequence is 16 residues long. Germline V lookup: CDR1 LGHDT, CDR2 YNNKEL (reference sequence). CDR3 in amino acids: CASSQEGRGGTYEQYF. The CDR3 region has the DNA TGTGCCAGCAGCCAAGAAGGGAGGGGAGGGACCTACGAGCAGTACTTC.

This clonotype was observed a handful of times. The chain couples TRBV29-1 to TRBJ2-5; 11 positions match TRBD1. J gave up 4 bases and V 4 bases, and 8 bases lay outside the gene matches. This CDR3 spans 15 amino acids. Germline V lookup: CDR1 SQVTM, CDR2 ANQGSEA. CDR3 sequence: CSVGPSGQGGETQYF. DNA of the CDR3: TGCAGCGTTGGTCCCTCGGGACAGGGGGGAGAGACCCAGTACTTC. Combining the CDR3 with reference TRBV29-1 and TRBJ2-5 gives the whole variable domain SAVISQKPSRDICQRGTSLTIQCQVDSQVTMMFWYRQQPGQSLTLIATANQGSEATYESGFVIDKFPISRPNLTFSTLTVSNMSPEDSSIYLCSVGPSGQGGETQYFGPGTRLLVL.

The chain couples TRBV12-3 or TRBV12-4 to TRBJ2-1; 10 nucleotides match TRBD2. This CDR3 contains 14 residues. V lost 4 bases to trimming and J lost 6 bases; unmatched junction nucleotides: 3. The CDR3 reads CASSSAGGRNEQFF. DNA for the CDR3: TGTGCCAGCAGTTCAGCGGGGGGGCGCAATGAGCAGTTCTTC.

This chain joins TRBV7-2 and TRBJ1-2; 12 bases are a match to TRBD1. CDR1 and CDR2 (germline): SGHTA, FQGNSA. This CDR3 spans 15 amino acids. V lost 1 base and J lost 7; bases outside the gene matches: 4. CDR3: CASSLGGQGARGYTF. The DNA for the CDR3 is TGTGCCAGCAGCTTAGGGGGACAGGGGGCTCGTGGCTACACCTTC.

The rearrangement uses TRBV12-3 or TRBV12-4 and TRBJ2-1; 9 bases fit TRBD2. CDR3 length: 15 amino acids. Trimming cost V 3 bases and J 8 bases; bases outside gene matches: 8. The CDR3 region is CASSFGLAGIYEQFF. Written as DNA, the CDR3 is TGTGCCAGCAGTTTCGGTCTAGCGGGAATATATGAGCAGTTCTTC.

This clonotype was counted only a few times. The V and J genes are TRBV4-1 and TRBJ2-1; no definite D call. Germline CDR1 is MGHRA and CDR2 is YSYEKL. The length of the CDR3 is 14 residues. The V end lost 3 bases, the J end lost 8 bases, and 14 bases lay between the germline ends. The CDR3 region has the DNA TGCGCCAGCAGCCACCCGAGCAGAGTCCATGAGCAGTTCTTC. Residues: CASSHPSRVHEQFF.